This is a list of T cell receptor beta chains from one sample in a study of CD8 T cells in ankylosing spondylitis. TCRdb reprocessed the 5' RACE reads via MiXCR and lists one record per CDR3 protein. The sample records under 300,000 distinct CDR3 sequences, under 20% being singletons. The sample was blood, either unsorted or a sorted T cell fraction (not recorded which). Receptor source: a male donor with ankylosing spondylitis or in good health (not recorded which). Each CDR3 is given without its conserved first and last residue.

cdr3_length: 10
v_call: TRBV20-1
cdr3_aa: SAREREYEQY

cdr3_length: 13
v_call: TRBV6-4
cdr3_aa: ASSDSAGGQDEQF

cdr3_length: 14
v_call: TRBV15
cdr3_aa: ATSSAGLAGAWEQY

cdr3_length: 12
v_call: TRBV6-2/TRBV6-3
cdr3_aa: ASSYSEENTEAF

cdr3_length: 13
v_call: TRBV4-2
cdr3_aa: ASSPWTSGNNEQF

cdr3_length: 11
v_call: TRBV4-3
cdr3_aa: ASSWEGATEAF

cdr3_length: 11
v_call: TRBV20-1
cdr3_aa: SARLWSTDTQY

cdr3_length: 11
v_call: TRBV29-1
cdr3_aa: SVGTGLTDTQY

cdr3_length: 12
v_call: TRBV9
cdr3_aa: ASSGYANTGELF

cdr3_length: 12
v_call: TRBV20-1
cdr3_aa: SARRLAGQETQY

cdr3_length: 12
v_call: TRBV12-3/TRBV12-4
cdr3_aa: ASTAGTHLDTQY

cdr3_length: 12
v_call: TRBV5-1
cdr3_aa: ASSLAETGTGEY

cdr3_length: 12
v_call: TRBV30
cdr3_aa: ARDIGTSYNEQF

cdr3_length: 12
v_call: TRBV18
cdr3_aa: ASSPPWANYGYT

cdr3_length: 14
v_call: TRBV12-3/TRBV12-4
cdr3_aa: ASSPTALSTNEKLF

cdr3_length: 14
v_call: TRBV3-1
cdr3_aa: ASSHLKGVREYEQF

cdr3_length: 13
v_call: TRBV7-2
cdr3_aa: ASTWGPSGTYEQY

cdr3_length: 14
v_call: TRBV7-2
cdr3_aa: ASSPTGLADTDTQY

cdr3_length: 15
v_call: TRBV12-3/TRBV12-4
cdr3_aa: ASSFRPDGKSNQPQH

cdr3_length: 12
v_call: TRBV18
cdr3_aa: ASSPPRDFDTQY

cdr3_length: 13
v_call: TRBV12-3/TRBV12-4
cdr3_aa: ASSFWDRGLNEQF

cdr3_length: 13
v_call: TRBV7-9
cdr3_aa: ASSFTPPQGYEQY

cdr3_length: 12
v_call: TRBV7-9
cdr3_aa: ASSPTPSWGGYT

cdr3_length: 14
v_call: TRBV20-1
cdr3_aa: SARDRVAAAYNEQF

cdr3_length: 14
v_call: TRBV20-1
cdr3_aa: SARSLAGDRTDTQY

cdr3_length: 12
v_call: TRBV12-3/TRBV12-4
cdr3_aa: ASSLQHKQETQY

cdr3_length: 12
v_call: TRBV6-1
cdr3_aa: ASSEYLVSGELF

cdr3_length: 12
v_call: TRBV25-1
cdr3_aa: ASSGQGNTYEQY

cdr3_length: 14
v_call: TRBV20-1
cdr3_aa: SARESSGISTDTQY

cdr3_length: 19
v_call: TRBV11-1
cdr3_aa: ASSLDRVGSSVLSSYNEQF

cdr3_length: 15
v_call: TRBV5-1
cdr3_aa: ASSPRIGEAGTGELF

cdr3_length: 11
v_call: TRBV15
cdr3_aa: ATSSEDTYEQY

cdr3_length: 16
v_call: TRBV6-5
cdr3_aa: ASSYTDSRSLSGNTIY

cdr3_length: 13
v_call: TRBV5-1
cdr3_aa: ASSLEGGDPYEQY

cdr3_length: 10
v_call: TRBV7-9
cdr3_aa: ASSPGYNEQF

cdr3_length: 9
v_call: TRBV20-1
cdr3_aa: SATVGNEQY

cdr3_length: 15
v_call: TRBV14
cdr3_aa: ASSQDGSGNPIYGYT

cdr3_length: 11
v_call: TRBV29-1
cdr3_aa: SVLPGFTDTQY

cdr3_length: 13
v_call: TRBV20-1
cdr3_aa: SARAPSFYSYEQY

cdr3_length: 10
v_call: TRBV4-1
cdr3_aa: ASIGQGVEAF

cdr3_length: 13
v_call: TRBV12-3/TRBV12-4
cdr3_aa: ASSGAGANTGELF

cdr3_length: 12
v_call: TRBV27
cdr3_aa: ASSLRPIYNEQF

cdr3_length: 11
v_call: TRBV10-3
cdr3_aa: AIRGVQSYEQY

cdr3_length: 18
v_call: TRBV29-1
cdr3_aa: SVEIVTLAGMAIPRETQY

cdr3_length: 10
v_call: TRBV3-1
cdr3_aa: ASSQGIETQY

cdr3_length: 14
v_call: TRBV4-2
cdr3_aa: ASSPPGEGTNTEAF

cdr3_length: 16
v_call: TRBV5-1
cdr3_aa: ASSLGAYGGHMNTEAF

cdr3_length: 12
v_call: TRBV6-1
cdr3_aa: ASSGIGSYNEQF

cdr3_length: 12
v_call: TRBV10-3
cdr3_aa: AISDSGRGYEQY

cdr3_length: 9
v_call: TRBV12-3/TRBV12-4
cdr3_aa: ASSFEGGYT

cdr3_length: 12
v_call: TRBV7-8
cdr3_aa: ASSLGQTHYGYT

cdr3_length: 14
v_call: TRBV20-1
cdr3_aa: SAPPGLAGRKNIQY

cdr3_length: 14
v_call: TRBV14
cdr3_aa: ASSQGLTTGPYEQY

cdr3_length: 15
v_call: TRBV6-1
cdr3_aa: ASSEIPSGRARETQY

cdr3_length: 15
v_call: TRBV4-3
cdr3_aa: ASSQDRGGQTYNEQF

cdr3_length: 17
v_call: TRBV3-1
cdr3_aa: ASSQEGGTSGRTEDTQY

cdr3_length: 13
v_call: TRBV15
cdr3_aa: ATSRDLGFSEKLF